These T cell receptor beta chains were read from a single sample in a study of blood T cell repertoires in COVID-19. The assay was immunoSEQ multiplex PCR, and TCRdb's table has in-frame clones only and misses some. This sample has approximately 280,000 clones, with 89% found just once. The specimen was peripheral blood. Receptor source: an older woman with acute or convalescent COVID-19. CDR3s include the opening cysteine and the closing phenylalanine or tryptophan. The D gene is left open where the match is weak. Part of the rows lack a size; the others show once, few, many or a class for expanded clones.

d_gene	abundance	j_gene	v_gene	CDR3nt	CDR3aa
TRBD1	-	TRBJ2-5	TRBV6-5	TGTGCCAGCGGGACAGGGTATAGGGAGACCCAGTACTTC	CASGTGYRETQYF
TRBD1	-	TRBJ1-2	TRBV18	TGTGCCAGCTCACCTCTAGGGACAGGGGAGATGATTGGCTACACCTTC	CASSPLGTGEMIGYTF
TRBD2	-	TRBJ2-2	TRBV5-1	TGCGCCAGCAGCCAAGGGGTGCTAGCGGGGGGGCCGAGAACCGGGGAGCTGTTTTTT	CASSQGVLAGGPRTGELFF
-	-	TRBJ1-5	TRBV3-1/TRBV3-2	TGTGCCAGCAGCCAAGATTCACCAGGGGACAATCAGCCCCAGCATTTT	CASSQDSPGDNQPQHF
TRBD1	-	TRBJ1-5	TRBV2	TGTGCCAGCAGAGCGGACAGGGGTAGCAATCAGCCCCAGCATTTT	CASRADRGSNQPQHF
-	-	TRBJ1-4	TRBV5-1	TGCGCCAGCAGCTTGATGGGAGTAAATGAAAAACTGTTTTTT	CASSLMGVNEKLFF
TRBD1	few	TRBJ2-7	TRBV5-4	TGTGCCAGCAGTCACGGGACAGTTAGCCCCTACGAGCAGTACTTC	CASSHGTVSPYEQYF
TRBD1	-	TRBJ1-2	TRBV2	TGTGCCAGCACCCGACAGGGGGGGGACCCCTATGGCTACACCTTC	CASTRQGGDPYGYTF
TRBD1	-	TRBJ1-1	TRBV27	TGTGCCAGCAGTCCAAATGTTAAGACAGGGGGAGTTAACACTGAAGCTTTCTTT	CASSPNVKTGGVNTEAFF
-	-	TRBJ2-2	TRBV9	TGTGCCAGCAGCGTCGTAACAGCCGGGGGTGACACCGGGGAGCTGTTTTTT	CASSVVTAGGDTGELFF
-	-	TRBJ2-5	TRBV5-1	TGCGCCAGCAGCTTGGGTGGCAGCCAAGAGACCCAGTACTTC	CASSLGGSQETQYF
TRBD1	-	TRBJ1-5	TRBV27	TGTGCCAGCAGATTTACACAGGGGAACAATCAGCCCCAGCATTTT	CASRFTQGNNQPQHF
-	-	TRBJ1-1	TRBV20-1	TGCAGTGCTAGTCGGGAGAAAGCTTTCTTT	CSASREKAFF
TRBD2	-	TRBJ2-1	TRBV27	TGTGCCAGCAGCCGTCGGACTAGCGGATACAATGAGCAGTTCTTC	CASSRRTSGYNEQFF
TRBD1	once	TRBJ2-7	TRBV4-2	TGTGCCAGCAGCCTACTAAGGGACAGTTCCTACGAGCAGTACTTC	CASSLLRDSSYEQYF
-	once	TRBJ1-2	TRBV6-5	TGTGCCAGCACATTTAACTATGGCTACACCTTC	CASTFNYGYTF
TRBD1	-	TRBJ1-2	TRBV6-2/TRBV6-3	TGTGCCAGCAGTTTGGTCAGGGGGATCTATGGCTACACCTTC	CASSLVRGIYGYTF
-	-	TRBJ1-6	TRBV7-8	TGTGCCAGCAGCTCGAGCCTCGGGACACCAAATAATTCACCCCTCCACTTT	CASSSSLGTPNNSPLHF
-	-	TRBJ1-2	TRBV9	TGTGCCAGCAGCGTGGGGGAGGGGACTGGAATTAACTATGGCTACACCTTC	CASSVGEGTGINYGYTF
-	-	TRBJ2-1	TRBV7-6	TGTGCCAGCAGCACCCACGTGGGCGGGACTTACAATGAGCAGTTCTTC	CASSTHVGGTYNEQFF
-	-	TRBJ2-7	TRBV19	TGTGCCAGTAGTATTGAGTCCGAGCAGTACTTC	CASSIESEQYF
TRBD2	-	TRBJ2-2	TRBV7-9	TGTGCCAGCAGCCCGACGACTAGCGGAACCGCCGGGGAGCTGTTTTTT	CASSPTTSGTAGELFF
-	-	TRBJ1-1	TRBV18	TGTGCCAGCTCACCAGTCGGCAGGGGTGGCACTGAAGCTTTCTTT	CASSPVGRGGTEAFF
-	-	TRBJ2-2	TRBV30	TGTGCCTGGAGTGTACTCGACAACGGGGAGCTGTTTTTT	CAWSVLDNGELFF
TRBD2	once	TRBJ2-1	TRBV29-1	TGCAGCGTTGAAGACGGCCTAGCGGGAGGGGAGCGGTTCTTC	CSVEDGLAGGERFF
TRBD2	-	TRBJ2-7	TRBV28	TGTGCCAGCAAAACGGGGGGGTACGAGCAGTACTTC	CASKTGGYEQYF
TRBD1	few	TRBJ2-1	TRBV9	TGTGCCAGCAGCGCGGGACAGGGGACCTACAATGAGCAGTTCTTC	CASSAGQGTYNEQFF
TRBD2	-	TRBJ2-1	TRBV15	TGTGCCACCAGCTCAGCGGGAGTGTCCGCCGAGCAGTTCTTC	CATSSAGVSAEQFF
TRBD1	once	TRBJ2-1	TRBV9	TGTGCCAGCAGCGCAAGGACAGGGGGCATATATGAGCAGTTCTTC	CASSARTGGIYEQFF
-	-	TRBJ1-5	TRBV2	TGTGCCAGCAGTTCCTTAGGGGTGGCTAATCAGCCCCAGCATTTT	CASSSLGVANQPQHF
-	-	TRBJ1-5	TRBV28	TGTGCCAGCAGTCATCGGAGGGGTAATCAGCCCCAGCATTTT	CASSHRRGNQPQHF
TRBD1	-	TRBJ1-1	TRBV5-1	TGCGCCAGCAGCTTCCGGACAGGTCTCCTGAACACTGAAGCTTTCTTT	CASSFRTGLLNTEAFF
-	-	TRBJ1-2	TRBV6-5	TGTGCCAGCAGTTCCTTACGGGGAAAGAACTATGGCTACACCTTC	CASSSLRGKNYGYTF
-	few	TRBJ1-4	TRBV10-3	TGTGCCATCAGCCCAGGGGAAAAACTGTTTTTT	CAISPGEKLFF
-	-	TRBJ2-1	TRBV19	TGTGCCAGTAGTATAAGGAGGCAGATGAACAATGAGCAGTTCTTC	CASSIRRQMNNEQFF
TRBD1	-	TRBJ1-4	TRBV2	TGTGCCAGCAGCCGGACAGGGGGCAAAAAACTGTTTTTT	CASSRTGGKKLFF
TRBD1	-	TRBJ2-1	TRBV18	TGTGCCAGCTCTCCCTGGACAGGGAGCACGGATGAGCAGTTCTTC	CASSPWTGSTDEQFF
-	-	TRBJ1-1	TRBV19	TGTGCCAGTAGTCCTAGTCGGAGGGACACTGAAGCTTTCTTT	CASSPSRRDTEAFF
TRBD1	-	TRBJ2-2	TRBV5-6	TGTGCCAGCAGCTTGTTCGGACAGGGTAGCACCGGGGAGCTGTTTTTT	CASSLFGQGSTGELFF
-	-	TRBJ2-4	TRBV4-3	TGCGCCAGCAGCCAAGAGAATAAGGGGGTTCAGTACTTC	CASSQENKGVQYF
TRBD1	-	TRBJ1-2	TRBV2	TGTGCCAGCGGATACCGGGACAGGGATGGCTACACCTTC	CASGYRDRDGYTF
TRBD2	-	TRBJ2-7	TRBV30	TGTGCCTGGACGGGGGGAGGGCTAGGGGAGCAGTACTTC	CAWTGGGLGEQYF
-	-	TRBJ2-7	TRBV2	TGTGCCAGCAGTACGGGGCGGGGAAGTTACGAGCAGTACTTC	CASSTGRGSYEQYF
TRBD2	-	TRBJ2-1	TRBV27	TGTGCCAGCAGTTTAGGGGGGAGGGCTTCGTACAATGAGCAGTTCTTC	CASSLGGRASYNEQFF
-	-	TRBJ2-3	TRBV7-2	TGTGCCAGCAGCATTGACAGAATCAGCACAGATACGCAGTATTTT	CASSIDRISTDTQYF
-	-	TRBJ2-7	TRBV6-1	TGTGCCAGCAGTGACCGCGGGGGCCCTAAAGAGCAGTACTTC	CASSDRGGPKEQYF
-	-	TRBJ1-2	TRBV4-2	TGTGCCAGCAGCCAAGGCGAGGCGGAGAACTATGGCTACACCTTC	CASSQGEAENYGYTF